This TCR beta chain was recovered during a study of T cells in Graves' hyperthyroidism and ophthalmopathy. This clonotype was picked up a small number of times. RNA transcripts provided the source from which TCR beta CDR3 regions were amplified. Initially, a first-round RT-PCR of the TCR CDR3 employed the HTBI primer set. TCRdb reanalysed the multiplex PCR reads using MiXCR and keeps one entry per CDR3 protein. The repertoire holds 550,000 to 700,000 distinct CDR3 sequences, with around 46% as singletons. The CDR3 covers 13 residues. Deletions cut 4 bases from V and 1 base from J, with 10 bases between. From germline, CDR1 is SQVTM and CDR2 ANQGSEA.

The rearrangement links TRBV29-1 to TRBJ1-1, with D unresolved. Material for sequencing was peripheral blood or thyroid tissue (not recorded which). This receptor was identified in an adult woman with Graves' disease, either hyperthyroidism or ophthalmopathy (not recorded which). CDR3 loop: CSVVSSGNTEAFF. The CDR3 DNA is TGCAGCGTTGTTTCATCCGGGAACACTGAAGCTTTCTTT.